The rows below give T cell receptor beta chains drawn from one sample of a study of OX40 agonist ivuxolimab in advanced cancers. Assay used: immunoSEQ multiplex PCR; TCRdb lists only in-frame clones, some missing. The sample includes 69,000 or so clones, more than 75% of them seen just once. Sequenced here: CD4+ or CD8+ T cells sorted from blood, sampled in a trial of the OX40 agonist ivuxolimab. The source is an adult with an advanced solid tumor such as melanoma, head and neck, liver or kidney cancer. CDR3s include the opening cysteine and the closing phenylalanine or tryptophan. D genes are given only for firm matches. The size entry is marked missing in some rows and otherwise reads once, few, many or a size class.

D gene,V gene,clone size,J gene,CDR3 DNA,CDR3 protein
TRBD1,TRBV28,NA,TRBJ2-7,TGTGCCAGCAGCCCAGAGACAACAGGGGGCTCCTTTTTGGAGCAGTACTTC,CASSPETTGGSFLEQYF
TRBD1,TRBV11-2,NA,TRBJ1-6,TGTGCCAGCAGAGCCTTGACCGGGACAGTCTATAATTCACCCCTCCACTTT,CASRALTGTVYNSPLHF
NA,TRBV28,NA,TRBJ2-3,TGTGCCAGCAGTTCCACAGATACGCAGTATTTT,CASSSTDTQYF
TRBD1,TRBV2,NA,TRBJ1-4,TGTGCCAGCAGTGAAGGTACAGGGGTAGGAAAACTGTTTTTT,CASSEGTGVGKLFF
NA,TRBV7-6,NA,TRBJ2-3,TGTGCCAGCAGCTTAGTTGGGTCGATGGGCACAGATACGCAGTATTTT,CASSLVGSMGTDTQYF
TRBD2,TRBV10-1,NA,TRBJ2-7,TGCGCCAGCAGTGAGTCGGGACTAGCTGACGAGCAGTACTTC,CASSESGLADEQYF
NA,TRBV25-1,NA,TRBJ2-5,TGTGCCAGCAGCTCGGCCTCTTTCGGGGAGACCCAGTACTTC,CASSSASFGETQYF
TRBD2,TRBV7-6,NA,TRBJ2-5,TGTGCCAGCAGTCGGACTAGTGGGAGTCTGTGGGAGACCCAGTACTTC,CASSRTSGSLWETQYF
NA,TRBV21-1,few,TRBJ2-7,TGTGCCAGCATCCCAGCGGGAGAGCAGTACTTC,CASIPAGEQYF
NA,TRBV7-2,NA,TRBJ1-4,TGTGCCAGCAGCCTTCCTCACAGGAATGAAAAACTGTTTTTT,CASSLPHRNEKLFF
NA,TRBV19,NA,TRBJ2-3,TGTGCCAGTAGTCTTCACCAGTCATCCACAGATACGCAGTATTTT,CASSLHQSSTDTQYF
TRBD1,TRBV6-1,NA,TRBJ1-1,TGTGCCAGCAGTGCATCGGCAGGGGGCGCGGCAAACACTGAAGCTTTCTTT,CASSASAGGAANTEAFF
NA,TRBV4-3,few,TRBJ1-4,TGCGCCAGCAGCCACAGTTATGCAACTAATGAAAAACTGTTTTTT,CASSHSYATNEKLFF
TRBD1,TRBV19,once,TRBJ1-4,TGTGCCAGTAGTACCGGACAGGGGAGAGGAGGTTGGCCAGGCGAAAAACTGTTTTTT,CASSTGQGRGGWPGEKLFF
TRBD1,TRBV2,NA,TRBJ1-2,TGTGCCAGCAGTGATTGGGCAGGGGGCAACTATGGCTACACCTTC,CASSDWAGGNYGYTF
NA,TRBV2,NA,TRBJ2-2,TGTGCCACCACGACAGGGGAGGGGACCGGGGAGCTGTTTTTT,CATTTGEGTGELFF
NA,TRBV18,NA,TRBJ1-4,TGTGCCAGCTCACAACAGGGTGGCGATGAAAAACTGTTTTTT,CASSQQGGDEKLFF
NA,TRBV25-1,once,TRBJ2-1,TGTGCCAGCCTCCAAAGCGGTGGGAATGAGCAGTTCTTC,CASLQSGGNEQFF
TRBD1,TRBV19,NA,TRBJ1-1,TGTGCCAGTAGTGGGACACAGGGGAGGACTGAAGCTTTCTTT,CASSGTQGRTEAFF
NA,TRBV19,NA,TRBJ1-1,TGTGCCAGTAGTGAATACAGGGCGCTGGCTTTCTTT,CASSEYRALAFF